This TCR beta chain was captured by sequencing in a study of OX40 agonist ivuxolimab in advanced cancers. Study-wide background: With ivuxolimab, an agonistic anti-OX40 (CD134) antibody, patients were treated. Treatment received earlier with anti-PD-1, anti-PD-L1 or anti-CTLA-4 agents was allowed, and more than 35% had some. The group had a mean age of around 60 years, ranged from 23 to 79, and was just under 85% male.

Assay used: immunoSEQ multiplex PCR; TCRdb lists only in-frame clones, some missing. Here the sample spans about 110,000 clones, around 90% being singletons. With autoimmune disease history or systemic immunosuppression, patients were excluded. This clone was counted a single time. The sequence came from an adult with an advanced solid tumor such as melanoma, head and neck, liver or kidney cancer. The specimen comprised CD4+ or CD8+ T cells sorted from blood, sampled in a trial of the OX40 agonist ivuxolimab.

CDR3 nucleotides: TGTGCCAGTTCTTCTACACGAACCCTGGGAGCTTTCTTT. Encoded protein: CASSSTRTLGAFF. V gene TRBV19 combines with J gene TRBJ1-1; D not resolved. Deletions cut 8 bases from V and 10 bases from J, with 20 bases between. From germline, CDR1 is LNHDA and CDR2 SQIVND (reference sequence). CDR3 length equals 13 residues.